Many counts were recorded for the clone carrying this TCR beta chain. Its antigen is undetermined. A second PCR, run for roughly 7 to 11 cycles, used a sample-barcoded 5' primer plus a J-beta primer mix. Each cDNA molecule was tagged by a template-switch adaptor that had 12 random nucleotides. TCRdb fed the 5' RACE reads into MiXCR, producing one record per CDR3 protein. Among about 1.6 million distinct CDR3 sequences listed, roughly a third were seen once. The data derive from a study of blood T cells in healthy people across ages. Points from the study as a whole: Donor CMV infection status was unknown, possibly confounding age-related changes in expanded clonotypes. With unsorted PBMCs, a conclusive comparison of naive versus antigen-experienced cells was not possible.

This CDR3 has 13 residues. V lost 4 bases and J 1 base, leaving 8 bases between the germline ends. CDR1 and CDR2 from the germline V gene are ENHRY and SYGVKD. The chain employs TRBV10-3 and TRBJ2-7; D uncertain. The receptor's source is a woman younger than 45 in good health. Sequences were obtained from blood. DNA for the CDR3: TGTGCCATCAGTGTGGATCCTTCCTACGAGCAGTACTTC. Translating it yields CAISVDPSYEQYF.